These T cell receptor beta chains were read from a single sample in a study of shared clonotypes between healthy human individuals. Repertoires were generated with immunoSEQ multiplex PCR, while TCRdb's copy carries only in-frame clones and drops some. Found here are 400,000 to 500,000 clones, around 78% of them singletons; the top ten hold 10% to 15%. The sequencing input was PBMCs. These receptors were collected from a middle-aged woman in good health. Some clones in this sample may be carry-over from other donors' samples. Each CDR3 is given with its conserved first and last residue. The order of the fields is CDR3 DNA, CDR3 protein, clone size, V gene, J gene, D gene. D genes are given only for firm matches. Only part of the rows carry a size: once, few, many, or a class if the clone is expanded.

DNA: TGTGCCAGCAGTCTCGACAACACCATATATTTT
CDR3: CASSLDNTIYF
size: .
V: TRBV28
J: TRBJ1-3
D: .

DNA: TGTGCCACCAGTGCTAGCAATCAGCCCCAGCATTTT
CDR3: CATSASNQPQHF
size: .
V: TRBV7-9
J: TRBJ1-5
D: .

DNA: TGTGCCACCTCCTCAGGACAGGGGGAGACAGATACGCAGTATTTT
CDR3: CATSSGQGETDTQYF
size: .
V: TRBV15
J: TRBJ2-3
D: TRBD1

DNA: TGTGCCAGCAGTTTATCGGGGGCTTGGGGACTATACGAGCAGTACTTC
CDR3: CASSLSGAWGLYEQYF
size: .
V: TRBV27
J: TRBJ2-7
D: .

DNA: TGTGCCAGCAGTCCTGGGACAGGGAGGAAACAGTACTTC
CDR3: CASSPGTGRKQYF
size: few
V: TRBV27
J: TRBJ2-7
D: TRBD1

DNA: TGCGCCAGCAGTGGACAGGGGTTCGCTGAAGCTTTCTTT
CDR3: CASSGQGFAEAFF
size: .
V: TRBV10-1
J: TRBJ1-1
D: TRBD1

DNA: TGCGCCAGCAGCATCACCCTAAGCTCCTACAATGAGCAGTTCTTC
CDR3: CASSITLSSYNEQFF
size: .
V: TRBV5-1
J: TRBJ2-1
D: .

DNA: TGTGCCAGCAGTGGACTTCCGGGAGCTGAGACCCAGTACTTC
CDR3: CASSGLPGAETQYF
size: .
V: TRBV25-1
J: TRBJ2-5
D: .

DNA: TGTGCCAGTGGGGAGATTGGGAGCCTACAAGAGACCCAGTACTTC
CDR3: CASGEIGSLQETQYF
size: .
V: TRBV19
J: TRBJ2-5
D: .

DNA: TGTACCTGGAGTAGGGGACCTCACGAGCAGTACTTC
CDR3: CTWSRGPHEQYF
size: once
V: TRBV30
J: TRBJ2-7
D: .

DNA: TGTGCCAGCAGCTTAGATCGGGACTCCTACGAGCAGTACTTC
CDR3: CASSLDRDSYEQYF
size: .
V: TRBV11-2
J: TRBJ2-7
D: .

DNA: TGTGCCAGCAGCTCCACAGTTTTTCCAGATACGCAGTATTTT
CDR3: CASSSTVFPDTQYF
size: few
V: TRBV11-3
J: TRBJ2-3
D: .

DNA: TGCGCCAGCAGCCCTTTTGTCCGCACAGATACGCAGTATTTT
CDR3: CASSPFVRTDTQYF
size: .
V: TRBV4-3
J: TRBJ2-3
D: .

DNA: TGTGCCAGCAGTATAGACGGGCCCTACAATGAGCAGTTCTTC
CDR3: CASSIDGPYNEQFF
size: .
V: TRBV27
J: TRBJ2-1
D: .

DNA: TGTGCCAGTAGTATTACAGGGCTGAACACTGAAGCTTTCTTT
CDR3: CASSITGLNTEAFF
size: few
V: TRBV19
J: TRBJ1-1
D: .